Presented here are 14 T cell receptor beta chains from one specimen sequenced in a study of blood T cell repertoires in COVID-19 (TCRdb year 2020). Library construction relied on the immunoSEQ multiplex PCR assay. TCRdb provides this immuneACCESS table in a form limited to in-frame rearrangements. Some clones are lacking; in checked studies, under half of them reflect an unresolved V gene, and why the rest are absent is not known. The sample yields 84,000 or so clones; 70% to 80% were counted once. The ten largest clones take up about half of the sample. The sequenced material came from peripheral blood. The receptors here all came from a human donor in a cohort sampled during active COVID-19.

The genes are TRBV7-2 and TRBJ2-7, with D possibly TRBD2 on 6 matching bases. The CDR3 is 16 amino acids. The ends were cut back, 2 bases at V and 0 bases at J, with 14 bases in the middle. CDR1 and CDR2 (germline): SGHTA, FQGNSA. The CDR3 nucleotides are TGTGCCAGCAGCTTAAAGGGACTGACATACTCCTACGAGCAGTACTTC. Amino acid sequence: CASSLKGLTYSYEQYF.

The chain links TRBV10-3 to TRBJ2-7; the D gene is possibly TRBD1 (5 bases). Per the germline V gene, CDR1 is ENHRY and CDR2 is SYGVKD. CDR3 length equals 15 residues. V was shortened by 4 bases and J by 0 bases, with 13 bases between the two germline ends. As DNA, the CDR3 is TGTGCCATCAGTGGGGGCGGCCCTAACTCCTACGAGCAGTACTTC. Translating gives CAISGGGPNSYEQYF.

The J gene is TRBJ2-7, the V gene TRBV7-9; D is undetermined. The CDR3 is 14 residues long. V shed 4 bases and J shed 0 bases, with 10 bases lying between them. Germline assignment: CDR1 SEHNR and CDR2 FQNEAQ (reference sequence). The CDR3 nucleotides are TGTGCCAGCAGCTCCTACCTGAGCTCCTACGAGCAGTACTTC. It encodes CASSSYLSSYEQYF.

The chain combines TRBV11-2 with TRBJ2-1; 9 bases match TRBD1. The CDR3 runs to 14 residues. Germline CDR1 reads SGHAT; CDR2 reads FQNNGV. V shed 5 bases and J 4 bases; nucleotides not matched to a gene: 3. DNA of the CDR3: TGTGCCAGCAGCCGGGACAGGGATTACAATGAGCAGTTCTTC. Residues: CASSRDRDYNEQFF.

The chain couples TRBV28 to TRBJ2-2; perhaps TRBD2 as D (5 bases). The germline V gene has CDR1 MDHEN and CDR2 SYDVKM. CDR3 length equals 15 residues. Trimming shortened V by 3 bases and J by 0 bases, and 8 bases separated the two germline ends. CDR3 in amino acids: CASSLSGPNTGELFF. DNA of the CDR3: TGTGCCAGCAGTTTGAGCGGACCGAACACCGGGGAGCTGTTTTTT.

The rearrangement uses TRBV7-2 and TRBJ2-1, with 13 nucleotides matching TRBD2. The V segment lost 4 bases and the J segment 0 bases; nucleotides outside the gene matches: 9. This CDR3 region has 19 residues. Germline CDR1 and CDR2: SGHTA and FQGNSA. The CDR3, as DNA: TGTGCCAGCAGCTCCCGGGGACTAGCGGGAATTAGCTCCTACAATGAGCAGTTCTTC. This codes for CASSSRGLAGISSYNEQFF.

The rearrangement links TRBV5-4 to TRBJ2-1, with TRBD2 matching 9 bases. CDR3 length: 17 residues. The germline gives CDR1 SGHNT, CDR2 YYREEE (reference sequence). Trimming at V came to 4 bases and at J to 8 bases, leaving 16 bases not matched to a gene. CDR3 DNA sequence: TGTGCCAGCAGCCCCCTCACGGGGGCGGGAGGGCCGGATGAGCAGTTCTTC. Amino acid sequence: CASSPLTGAGGPDEQFF.

The V call is TRBV6-5, the J call TRBJ2-2; a possible D gene is TRBD1 (5 bases). V gave up 2 bases and J gave up 4 bases, with 8 bases separating them. This CDR3 is 14 amino acids long. The germline gives CDR1 MNHEY, CDR2 SVGAGI. CDR3 in DNA: TGTGCCAGCAGTTACGACAGCTCCACCGGGGAGCTGTTTTTT. Amino acids: CASSYDSSTGELFF.

The V and J genes are TRBV7-6 and TRBJ1-1; a possible D gene is TRBD1 (5 bases). The CDR3 length is 13 residues. V dropped 4 bases and J dropped 4 bases, with 10 bases sitting between them. Germline loops: CDR1 SGHVS, CDR2 FNYEAQ. Here the CDR3 reads CASSSDSLTEAFF. CDR3 in DNA: TGTGCCAGCAGCTCCGACAGCCTCACTGAAGCTTTCTTT. Full variable domain (outside the CDR3, taken from reference TRBV7-6 and TRBJ1-1): GAGVSQSPRYKVTKRGQDVALRCDPISGHVSLYWYRQALGQGPEFLTYFNYEAQQDKSGLPNDRFSAERPEGSISTLTIQRTEQRDSAMYRCASSSDSLTEAFFGQGTRLTVV.

This clone was counted a single time. The gene calls are TRBV19 and TRBJ1-5; TRBD1 matches 8 bases. Germline CDR1 reads LNHDA; CDR2 reads SQIVND (reference sequence). This CDR3 is built from 16 residues. V gave up 4 bases and J gave up 0 bases; unmatched junction bases: 5. Here the CDR3 DNA reads TGTGCCAGTAGTACTACAGGGGGGTATAGCAATCAGCCCCAGCATTTT. Residues: CASSTTGGYSNQPQHF.

This clone appeared once. The chain carries TRBV18 and TRBJ2-3; 7 bases are shared with TRBD1. Per the germline V gene, CDR1 is KGHSH and CDR2 is LQKENI. With V trimmed by 6 bases and J by 2 bases, 11 bases remained unmatched. This CDR3 has 16 residues. CDR3 region: CASSPRQGRDTDTQYF. The CDR3, as DNA: TGTGCCAGCTCCCCCCGACAGGGTAGGGACACAGATACGCAGTATTTT.

The chain has TRBV4-3 and TRBJ2-5; 11 nucleotides match TRBD2. CDR1 is LGHNA and CDR2 is YSLEER in the germline V gene. Losses at the gene ends were 0 bases for V and 5 bases for J; bases not matched to a gene: 2. The CDR3 totals 15 residues. CDR3 sequence reads: CASSQDASGRETQYF. CDR3 DNA: TGCGCCAGCAGCCAAGACGCTAGCGGGAGGGAGACCCAGTACTTC.

This chain uses TRBV24-1 with TRBJ2-3; D is perhaps TRBD2 (5 bases). Trimming left V 2 bases short and J 6 bases short, with 11 bases between. This CDR3 has 14 amino acids. The germline V gene has CDR1 KGHDR and CDR2 SFDVKD. Here the CDR3 reads CATSDSGWVDTQYF. CDR3 DNA: TGTGCCACCAGTGATTCGGGGTGGGTCGATACGCAGTATTTT.

This clone showed up just a few times. V gene TRBV19 combines with J gene TRBJ1-2, with D unresolved. This CDR3 spans 14 amino acids. Germline V gene data show CDR1 as LNHDA and CDR2 as SQIVND (reference sequence). The germline V and J ends were trimmed by 6 bases and 0 bases, with 11 bases remaining between them. CDR3 bases: TGTGCCAGTAGCCCACGAGTCTCTAACTATGGCTACACCTTC. Translation: CASSPRVSNYGYTF.